This TCR beta chain was captured in a study of T-cell reconstitution after alpha-beta-depleted transplantation in children. Germline V gene data show CDR1 as SEHNR and CDR2 as FQNEAQ (reference sequence). The germline V and J ends were trimmed by 7 bases and 6 bases, with 21 bases remaining between them. The CDR3 is made up of 15 amino acids. Study-wide results and caveats: Fresh T-cell production supplied most of the T-cell counts and diversity seen one year after transplant. The high TCRbeta diversity at day 60 in some patients came from surviving recipient T cells and thymic progenitors.

Library preparation (for TCRbeta) was performed with unique molecular identifiers. Each CDR3 protein gets one entry after TCRdb re-called the PCR reads with MiXCR. The sample has 90,000 to 120,000 distinct CDR3 sequences, roughly 6.1% seen once. Concerning this clonotype itself: Its target is unknown.

The chain links TRBV7-9 to TRBJ1-2, with a possible D match to TRBD1 (5 bases). Sequenced here: PBMCs, mostly from graft donor cells, sampled 360 days after TCRalphabeta/CD19-depleted stem cell transplant. The TCR sequence derives from a male patient aged 2-10 years who had a stem cell transplant for acute lymphoblastic leukemia, so the T cells may come from the graft donor. The CDR3: CASIPLGSGVHGYTF. Here the CDR3 DNA reads TGTGCCAGCATTCCTCTCGGGTCGGGGGTCCATGGCTACACCTTC.